The 2 T cell receptor beta chains in this list originate from one sample, sequenced in a study of blood T cell repertoires in COVID-19. Produced via immunoSEQ multiplex PCR; TCRdb's table is partial and in-frame only. This repertoire shows around 99,000 clones, more than 70% found once; its top ten account for 4% to 6%. The sequencing input was peripheral blood. Receptors originate from a man aged 40-49 years with active or convalescent COVID-19.

The rearrangement links TRBV15 to TRBJ1-2, with no clear D. The CDR3 runs to 14 residues. CDR1 and CDR2 from the germline V gene are LNHNV and YYDKDF (reference sequence). The V end lost 1 base, the J end lost 8 bases, and 14 bases lay between the germline ends. CDR3 in amino acids: CATSRGLSTGGYTF. The CDR3, as DNA: TGTGCCACCAGCAGAGGACTCTCAACGGGGGGCTACACCTTC.

This clone has a single count. The chain carries TRBV4-1 and TRBJ1-2; D not resolved. This CDR3 spans 12 amino acids. V lost 2 bases to trimming and J lost 7 bases, with 8 bases between them. Per germline, CDR1 MGHRA and CDR2 YSYEKL. The CDR3 nucleotides read TGCGCCAGCAGCCAAAGCGGGATTGGCTACACCTTC. Its protein is CASSQSGIGYTF.